The 4 T cell receptor beta chains below all came from one sample that was sequenced in a study of cytomegalovirus exposure and HLA in healthy donors (dated by TCRdb to between 2016 and 2019). Library creation used the immunoSEQ multiplex PCR assay. The clones in this table, taken by TCRdb from immuneACCESS, are in-frame only. Not every clone is retained; where verified, under half of the shortfall comes from an unresolved V gene, and the cause of the rest is unknown. The sample includes some 130,000 clones, with 88% observed a single time. Clones ranked in the top ten supply about 6.9% of the sample. The sample taken for sequencing was PBMCs. The receptor set was obtained from a woman in her late teens or twenties in good health and CMV-seropositive.

This clone was counted a few times. The chain joins TRBV6-1 to TRBJ1-6; D gene unclear. Germline CDR1 MNHNS, CDR2 SASEGT. The V and J ends lost 0 bases and 0 bases respectively, with 6 bases between them. The CDR3 runs to 16 residues. The CDR3 protein is CASSEAASSYNSPLHF. The CDR3 DNA reads as TGTGCCAGCAGTGAAGCAGCGAGCTCCTATAATTCACCCCTCCACTTT.

CDR3 amino acids: CASSLGGLAEAETQYF. CDR3 DNA sequence: TGTGCCAGCAGCTTAGGGGGACTAGCGGAGGCAGAGACCCAGTACTTC. V is TRBV7-9 and J is TRBJ2-5, with 11 bases aligning to TRBD2. In germline, CDR1 is SEHNR, CDR2 FQNEAQ (reference sequence). V lost 1 base and J lost 4; bases outside the gene matches: 5. The CDR3 has 16 residues.

This clone was recorded a few times. CDR3 nucleotides: TGTGCCAGCAACTGGGGCTTGGCGAACACCGGGGAGCTGTTTTTT. Translated, it gives CASNWGLANTGELFF. The chain is built from TRBV27 and TRBJ2-2, with a tentative D call TRBD1 (5 bases). Germline CDR1 is MNHEY and CDR2 is SMNVEV (reference sequence). The CDR3 has 15 amino acids. Trimming left V 7 bases short and J 0 bases short, with 12 bases between.

This chain uses TRBV5-1 with TRBJ1-1; D is perhaps TRBD1 (6 bases). The V gene lost 5 bases and the J gene lost 1 base, with 18 bases spanning the gap. Germline assignment: CDR1 SGHRS and CDR2 YFSETQ. CDR3 length equals 16 residues. Here the CDR3 reads CASRRGGGERNTEAFF. The CDR3 DNA reads as TGCGCCAGCAGACGAGGAGGGGGGGAAAGGAACACTGAAGCTTTCTTT.